This is a list of T cell receptor beta chains from one sample in a study of beta chain features in type 1 diabetes. Clones were read by immunoSEQ multiplex PCR, and TCRdb kept only the in-frame ones, dropping some. The repertoire holds fewer than 650,000 clones, with around 15% as singletons. Sequencing was carried out using naive CD4+ T cells from blood. Receptors were obtained from a man between 18 and 29 years old in good health. CDR3s include the opening cysteine and the closing phenylalanine or tryptophan. The order of the fields is D gene, J gene, V gene, CDR3 length, CDR3 protein. A D gene is named only where the DNA matches it firmly.

. | TRBJ1-4 | TRBV21-1 | 14 | CASTTVGAYEKLFF
TRBD1 | TRBJ1-5 | TRBV4-3 | 15 | CASSRTGGGNQPQHF
. | TRBJ1-5 | TRBV9 | 15 | CASSVGEGNNQPQHF
. | TRBJ1-6 | TRBV7-2 | 14 | CASSLGGPGAPLHF
. | TRBJ2-7 | TRBV9 | 14 | CASSVAHRGGEQYF
. | TRBJ1-5 | TRBV9 | 15 | CASSVGWQGNQPQHF
. | TRBJ2-7 | TRBV7-2 | 13 | CASSFKDSYEQYF
TRBD2 | TRBJ2-1 | TRBV29-1 | 12 | CSVSSGANEQFF
. | TRBJ2-5 | TRBV11-2 | 16 | CASRTSYIRARETQYF
TRBD1 | TRBJ2-7 | TRBV25-1 | 14 | CASSGQGASYEQYF
. | TRBJ2-7 | TRBV29-1 | 11 | CSDGANHEQYF
. | TRBJ2-7 | TRBV19 | 15 | CASTSASAGIYEQYF
TRBD1 | TRBJ2-4 | TRBV6-1 | 15 | CASVPDRVGKNIQYF
TRBD1 | TRBJ1-1 | TRBV29-1 | 15 | CSVEVRDRDYTEAFF
. | TRBJ2-3 | TRBV7-2 | 15 | CASSPSLSTGDTQYF
. | TRBJ2-6 | TRBV7-3 | 15 | CASSTLGSGANVLTF
TRBD1 | TRBJ1-2 | TRBV9 | 14 | CASSPDRGDYGYTF
. | TRBJ2-6 | TRBV7-3 | 14 | CASSGGSGANVLTF
. | TRBJ1-1 | TRBV19 | 12 | CASSFIGTEAFF
TRBD1 | TRBJ2-1 | TRBV19 | 15 | CATQTRGQGRNEQFF
TRBD1 | TRBJ2-5 | TRBV29-1 | 11 | CSLDRDQTQYF
. | TRBJ1-2 | TRBV30 | 13 | CAWSVIRGFGYTF
. | TRBJ2-5 | TRBV18 | 13 | CASSPRVGETQYF
. | TRBJ1-6 | TRBV7-9 | 16 | CASTRITGTGNSPLHF
. | TRBJ2-5 | TRBV6-5 | 11 | CASSYGGTQYF
TRBD2 | TRBJ2-1 | TRBV29-1 | 14 | CSVTKRGGYNEQFF
. | TRBJ1-4 | TRBV7-9 | 14 | CASSLMLSNEKLFF
TRBD2 | TRBJ2-3 | TRBV5-4 | 16 | CASSFNSGGATDTQYF
. | TRBJ1-5 | TRBV11-2 | 12 | CASSLWGQPQHF
. | TRBJ1-1 | TRBV10-3 | 13 | CAISNLQNTEAFF
. | TRBJ1-5 | TRBV18 | 16 | CASSKRRGEGNQPQHF
. | TRBJ2-4 | TRBV29-1 | 14 | CSVEKAGGKNIQYF
. | TRBJ2-2 | TRBV5-4 | 16 | CASSPSVQENTGELFF
. | TRBJ2-1 | TRBV9 | 13 | CASSVGGKFEQFF
TRBD2 | TRBJ2-1 | TRBV9 | 16 | CASSVGVSGSMYEQFF
TRBD1 | TRBJ2-7 | TRBV4-2 | 14 | CASSQGTGLNEQYF
TRBD1 | TRBJ2-5 | TRBV4-1 | 18 | CASSQDRETGGRQETQYF
TRBD1 | TRBJ2-2 | TRBV29-1 | 13 | CSGGQGNTGELFF
. | TRBJ2-1 | TRBV18 | 15 | CASSPRGTRYNEQFF
TRBD1 | TRBJ1-2 | TRBV2 | 13 | CASRRQGIYGYTF
. | TRBJ2-7 | TRBV28 | 13 | CASTVPSAYEQYF
TRBD1 | TRBJ2-7 | TRBV7-9 | 16 | CASSSILRDSPYEQYF
. | TRBJ2-2 | TRBV25-1 | 12 | CASSEPAGELFF
TRBD1 | TRBJ1-6 | TRBV5-1 | 14 | CASSAGTVRSPLHF
. | TRBJ1-1 | TRBV7-9 | 13 | CASSMTANTEAFF